The TCR beta chain described here comes from a study of blood T cell repertoires in COVID-19. About the study: Italy, Spain and the United States were the sources of the convalescent and acute COVID-19 samples. Sources were T cells, B-cell-depleted T cells, or PBMCs; the material itself was cDNA or gDNA.

The CDR3 totals 16 residues. V gave up 4 bases and J gave up 8 bases; unmatched junction bases: 13. Germline loops: CDR1 LGHDT, CDR2 YNNKEL (reference sequence). As originally analysed: Cell counts per sample came from amplifying reference gene primers. The data were produced by immunoSEQ multiplex PCR, yet TCRdb's version contains in-frame clones alone and is incomplete. The V and J calls and clone size come from that table; D and trimming were worked out from the DNA. Of some 99,000 clones in the sample, 70% to 90% are singletons; the top ten hold 0.95% to 1.3%. The sample comprised peripheral blood. The TCR sequence derives from a human donor in a cohort sampled during active COVID-19. The chain has TRBV3-1 (or the pseudogene TRBV3-2) and TRBJ2-3; 9 bases are a match to TRBD2. CDR3 in DNA: TGTGCCAGCAGCCCCCGGTCGCGGGGGGGCCGGGGTACGCAGTATTTT. Amino acids: CASSPRSRGGRGTQYF.